The sequence of this TCR beta chain was determined in a study of blood T cells in healthy people across ages. Study-level results: Naive T cell percentage showed a strong correlation with the diversity of TCR beta.

Germline V lookup: CDR1 DFQATT, CDR2 SNEGSKA (reference sequence). Losses at the gene ends were 5 bases for V and 6 bases for J; bases not matched to a gene: 5. This CDR3 is built from 12 residues. Primers used in a second PCR of about 6 to 12 cycles were a sample-barcoded 5' primer and a J-beta primer mix. MiXCR, applied by TCRdb to the 5' RACE reads, yields one record per CDR3 protein. The sample lists roughly 1.5 million distinct CDR3 sequences, 35% to 45% occurring once. This clonotype was observed a few times. Its antigen is not known. This chain joins TRBV20-1 and TRBJ2-5; TRBD1 aligns across 8 bases. Sequencing was carried out using blood. The receptor's source is a woman younger than 30 in good health. The CDR3 bases are TGCAGTGCTGCCCAGGGGGCGAAGACCCAGTACTTC. Amino acid sequence: CSAAQGAKTQYF.